Listed below are T cell receptor beta chains from one sample, sequenced in a study of blood T cell repertoires in COVID-19. Assay used: immunoSEQ multiplex PCR; TCRdb lists only in-frame clones, some missing. The sample comprises 150,000 to 200,000 clones, about four fifths of which are singletons, and approximately 12% rests with the top ten. The sequenced material came from peripheral blood. The receptors come from a woman aged 80 or older with COVID-19, enrolled during active disease. Both conserved end residues are part of each CDR3. Each record gives: CDR3 protein, CDR3 DNA, J gene, clone size, D gene, V gene. D genes are given only for firm matches. The size field is filled for only some rows; it gives once, few, many or a size class.

cdr3_aa: CASSLSGGGGEKLFF; cdr3_nt: TGTGCCAGCAGCCTCTCAGGGGGCGGAGGTGAAAAACTGTTTTTT; j_call: TRBJ1-4; clone_size: -; d_call: TRBD1; v_call: TRBV3-1/TRBV3-2
cdr3_aa: CASSLASGGPYNEQFF; cdr3_nt: TGTGCCAGCAGCTTGGCCAGCGGGGGACCCTACAATGAGCAGTTCTTC; j_call: TRBJ2-1; clone_size: -; d_call: TRBD2; v_call: TRBV5-4
cdr3_aa: CASSQDSAGLNQPQHF; cdr3_nt: TGTGCCAGCAGCCAAGATTCGGCAGGGCTAAATCAGCCCCAGCATTTT; j_call: TRBJ1-5; clone_size: -; d_call: -; v_call: TRBV3-1/TRBV3-2
cdr3_aa: CAWSVQPGTGYYGYTF; cdr3_nt: TGTGCCTGGAGTGTACAACCTGGGACAGGGTACTATGGCTACACCTTC; j_call: TRBJ1-2; clone_size: -; d_call: TRBD1; v_call: TRBV30
cdr3_aa: CSVEGVRGGGYTF; cdr3_nt: TGCAGCGTTGAAGGGGTTCGCGGTGGTGGCTACACCTTC; j_call: TRBJ1-2; clone_size: -; d_call: -; v_call: TRBV29-1
cdr3_aa: CASSQDWGRNSPLHF; cdr3_nt: TGTGCCAGCAGCCAAGATTGGGGGCGGAACTCACCCCTCCACTTT; j_call: TRBJ1-6; clone_size: -; d_call: -; v_call: TRBV3-1/TRBV3-2
cdr3_aa: CASSWYQGSRGGYTF; cdr3_nt: TGTGCCAGCAGTTGGTACCAGGGCTCCAGAGGTGGCTACACCTTC; j_call: TRBJ1-2; clone_size: -; d_call: -; v_call: TRBV28
cdr3_aa: CASSQVTNHYEQYF; cdr3_nt: TGTGCCAGCAGCCAAGTTACTAACCACTACGAGCAGTACTTC; j_call: TRBJ2-7; clone_size: once; d_call: -; v_call: TRBV3-1/TRBV3-2
cdr3_aa: CASSQDLPKTGAGELFF; cdr3_nt: TGTGCCAGCAGCCAAGATCTCCCCAAGACAGGGGCCGGGGAGCTGTTTTTT; j_call: TRBJ2-2; clone_size: -; d_call: TRBD1; v_call: TRBV14
cdr3_aa: CASSSGGAGETQYF; cdr3_nt: TGCGCCAGCAGCTCGGGGGGCGCCGGGGAGACCCAGTACTTC; j_call: TRBJ2-5; clone_size: -; d_call: -; v_call: TRBV5-1
cdr3_aa: CSVDRGPSYGYTF; cdr3_nt: TGCAGCGTTGACAGGGGCCCTAGCTATGGCTACACCTTC; j_call: TRBJ1-2; clone_size: -; d_call: -; v_call: TRBV29-1
cdr3_aa: CASRPREAKNIQYF; cdr3_nt: TGTGCCAGCAGGCCGAGGGAAGCCAAAAACATTCAGTACTTC; j_call: TRBJ2-4; clone_size: -; d_call: -; v_call: TRBV2
cdr3_aa: CASSPITGTQEGEQYF; cdr3_nt: TGTGCCAGCAGTCCTATTACCGGGACCCAGGAGGGCGAGCAGTACTTC; j_call: TRBJ2-7; clone_size: once; d_call: -; v_call: TRBV28
cdr3_aa: CASSDASGRGRETQYF; cdr3_nt: TGTGCCAGCAGTGATGCTAGCGGGAGGGGGAGAGAGACCCAGTACTTC; j_call: TRBJ2-5; clone_size: once; d_call: TRBD2; v_call: TRBV2
cdr3_aa: CASSLVVSAQEQFF; cdr3_nt: TGCGCCAGCAGCTTGGTAGTTAGCGCCCAAGAGCAGTTCTTC; j_call: TRBJ2-1; clone_size: -; d_call: -; v_call: TRBV5-1
cdr3_aa: CASSQEVMRFGNTIYF; cdr3_nt: TGCGCCAGCAGCCAAGAAGTCATGCGGTTTGGGAACACCATATATTTT; j_call: TRBJ1-3; clone_size: -; d_call: -; v_call: TRBV4-1
cdr3_aa: CASRPGTGTYEQYF; cdr3_nt: TGTGCCAGCAGACCCGGGACAGGTACCTACGAGCAGTACTTC; j_call: TRBJ2-7; clone_size: -; d_call: TRBD1; v_call: TRBV6-6
cdr3_aa: CASRPGLAGGSYNEQFF; cdr3_nt: TGTGCCAGCAGGCCTGGACTAGCGGGGGGTTCGTACAATGAGCAGTTCTTC; j_call: TRBJ2-1; clone_size: -; d_call: TRBD2; v_call: TRBV28
cdr3_aa: CASSPEAGVYSPLHF; cdr3_nt: TGTGCCAGCAGCCCCGAGGCAGGGGTTTATTCACCCCTCCACTTT; j_call: TRBJ1-6; clone_size: -; d_call: -; v_call: TRBV9
cdr3_aa: CASSGTANTGELFF; cdr3_nt: TGTGCCAGCAGCGGGACAGCGAACACCGGGGAGCTGTTTTTT; j_call: TRBJ2-2; clone_size: few; d_call: TRBD1; v_call: TRBV7-9
cdr3_aa: CASSVGSLHEQYF; cdr3_nt: TGTGCCAGCAGCGTAGGTTCTCTCCACGAGCAGTACTTC; j_call: TRBJ2-7; clone_size: once; d_call: -; v_call: TRBV9
cdr3_aa: CASSGQGRETKNIQYF; cdr3_nt: TGTGCCAGCAGTGGACAGGGCAGGGAGACCAAAAACATTCAGTACTTC; j_call: TRBJ2-4; clone_size: -; d_call: TRBD1; v_call: TRBV2
cdr3_aa: CASIAQGGSNQPQHF; cdr3_nt: TGTGCCAGTATTGCTCAGGGGGGAAGCAATCAGCCCCAGCATTTT; j_call: TRBJ1-5; clone_size: -; d_call: TRBD1; v_call: TRBV19
cdr3_aa: CASSPRAGLGKNIQYF; cdr3_nt: TGTGCCAGCAGCCCCCGCGCGGGCCTAGGCAAAAACATTCAGTACTTC; j_call: TRBJ2-4; clone_size: -; d_call: -; v_call: TRBV7-2
cdr3_aa: CASSSSGRAYNEQFF; cdr3_nt: TGTGCCAGCAGTTCAAGCGGGAGGGCCTACAATGAGCAGTTCTTC; j_call: TRBJ2-1; clone_size: once; d_call: TRBD2; v_call: TRBV6-6
cdr3_aa: CASSLVATFTSTDTQYF; cdr3_nt: TGTGCCAGCAGTTTAGTTGCGACATTCACTAGCACAGATACGCAGTATTTT; j_call: TRBJ2-3; clone_size: -; d_call: -; v_call: TRBV27
cdr3_aa: CASSAMAATNEKLFF; cdr3_nt: TGTGCCAGCAGCGCCATGGCCGCAACTAATGAAAAACTGTTTTTT; j_call: TRBJ1-4; clone_size: -; d_call: -; v_call: TRBV5-8
cdr3_aa: CASSFNRGPETQYF; cdr3_nt: TGTGCCAGCAGCTTTAACAGGGGGCCAGAGACCCAGTACTTC; j_call: TRBJ2-5; clone_size: -; d_call: TRBD1; v_call: TRBV7-9
cdr3_aa: CSVEGGQGVSEQFF; cdr3_nt: TGCAGCGTTGAGGGCGGACAGGGGGTGAGTGAGCAGTTCTTC; j_call: TRBJ2-1; clone_size: -; d_call: TRBD1; v_call: TRBV29-1
cdr3_aa: CSVAGLAGDSGSYEQYF; cdr3_nt: TGCAGCGTGGCGGGACTAGCGGGAGACAGCGGGTCCTACGAGCAGTACTTC; j_call: TRBJ2-7; clone_size: -; d_call: TRBD2; v_call: TRBV29-1
cdr3_aa: CASSSRTSGGRREQFF; cdr3_nt: TGTGCCAGCAGTTCCCGGACTAGCGGGGGACGTCGGGAGCAGTTCTTC; j_call: TRBJ2-1; clone_size: -; d_call: TRBD2; v_call: TRBV27
cdr3_aa: CASSNRGTDTQYF; cdr3_nt: TGTGCCAGCAGCAATAGAGGGACAGATACGCAGTATTTT; j_call: TRBJ2-3; clone_size: -; d_call: -; v_call: TRBV28
cdr3_aa: CASSYMGATQYF; cdr3_nt: TGTGCCAGCAGTTACATGGGGGCGACCCAGTACTTC; j_call: TRBJ2-5; clone_size: -; d_call: -; v_call: TRBV6-2/TRBV6-3
cdr3_aa: CASSQPFSGVGTDTQYF; cdr3_nt: TGTGCCAGCAGCCAACCATTCAGCGGGGTAGGCACAGATACGCAGTATTTT; j_call: TRBJ2-3; clone_size: once; d_call: TRBD2; v_call: TRBV7-3
cdr3_aa: CASSPPLTGANTEAFF; cdr3_nt: TGTGCCAGCAGCCCCCCCCTGACAGGGGCAAACACTGAAGCTTTCTTT; j_call: TRBJ1-1; clone_size: -; d_call: TRBD1; v_call: TRBV2
cdr3_aa: CATGGTGGEQYF; cdr3_nt: TGTGCCACCGGAGGGACAGGGGGCGAGCAGTACTTC; j_call: TRBJ2-7; clone_size: -; d_call: TRBD1; v_call: TRBV24-1
cdr3_aa: CASREGLWDNSPLHF; cdr3_nt: TGTGCCAGCAGGGAGGGACTCTGGGATAATTCACCCCTCCACTTT; j_call: TRBJ1-6; clone_size: -; d_call: -; v_call: TRBV2
cdr3_aa: CAISWDNNEKLFF; cdr3_nt: TGTGCCATCAGTTGGGACAATAATGAAAAACTGTTTTTT; j_call: TRBJ1-4; clone_size: many; d_call: -; v_call: TRBV10-3
cdr3_aa: CASTPRRTGGGWNTQYF; cdr3_nt: TGTGCCAGCACCCCACGGCGAACGGGAGGAGGGTGGAATACGCAGTATTTT; j_call: TRBJ2-3; clone_size: -; d_call: TRBD2; v_call: TRBV28
cdr3_aa: CASSLYPGGREDQETQYF; cdr3_nt: TGTGCCAGCAGTTTATACCCCGGGGGGAGGGAGGACCAAGAGACCCAGTACTTC; j_call: TRBJ2-5; clone_size: -; d_call: TRBD2; v_call: TRBV27